This TCR beta chain was sequenced during a study of tumor-infiltrating lymphocytes in glioblastoma multiforme. By share of the sample, this clonotype is medium-sized. CDR3 length: 14 amino acids. The germline V and J ends were trimmed by 5 bases and 4 bases, with 15 bases remaining between them. CDR1 SGHNT and CDR2 YYREEE come from the germline V gene (reference sequence). TCRB libraries came from RNA via three nested multiplex PCR rounds. TCRdb independently ran MiXCR on the multiplex PCR reads; one entry per CDR3 protein. The sample records about 9,600 distinct CDR3 sequences, about 66% being singletons.

Sequencing was carried out using brain tumor tissue. This sequence was found in a male donor with glioblastoma. The chain carries TRBV5-4 and TRBJ1-2; a possible D gene is TRBD1 (5 bases). CDR3 protein: CASRAGTETYGYTF. The CDR3 nucleotides are TGTGCCAGCAGGGCCGGGACTGAGACCTATGGCTACACCTTC.